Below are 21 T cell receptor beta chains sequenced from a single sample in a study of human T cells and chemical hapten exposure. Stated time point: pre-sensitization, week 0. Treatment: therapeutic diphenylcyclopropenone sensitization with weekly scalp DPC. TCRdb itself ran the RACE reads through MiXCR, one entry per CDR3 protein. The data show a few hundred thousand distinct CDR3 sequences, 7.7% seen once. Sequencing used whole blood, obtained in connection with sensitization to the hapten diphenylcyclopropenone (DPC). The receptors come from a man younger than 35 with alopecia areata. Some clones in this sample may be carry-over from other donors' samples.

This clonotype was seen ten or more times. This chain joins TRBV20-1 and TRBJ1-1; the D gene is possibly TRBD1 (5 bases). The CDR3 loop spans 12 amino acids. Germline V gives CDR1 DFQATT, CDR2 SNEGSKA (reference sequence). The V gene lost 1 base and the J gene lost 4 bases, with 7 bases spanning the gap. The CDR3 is CSARGGGTEAFF. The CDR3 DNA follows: TGCAGTGCTAGAGGGGGCGGCACTGAAGCTTTCTTT.

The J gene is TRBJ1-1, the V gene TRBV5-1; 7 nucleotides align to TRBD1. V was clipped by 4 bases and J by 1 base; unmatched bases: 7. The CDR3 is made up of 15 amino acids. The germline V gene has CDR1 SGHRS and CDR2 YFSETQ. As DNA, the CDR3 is TGCGCCAGCAGCATCGGGACAGATCAGAACACTGAAGCTTTCTTT. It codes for CASSIGTDQNTEAFF.

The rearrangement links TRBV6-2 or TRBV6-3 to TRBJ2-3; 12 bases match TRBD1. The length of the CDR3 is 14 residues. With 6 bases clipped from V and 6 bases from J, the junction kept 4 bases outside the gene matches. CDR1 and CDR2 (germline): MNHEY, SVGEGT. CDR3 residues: CASRGQGASDTQYF. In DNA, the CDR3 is TGTGCCAGCAGGGGACAGGGGGCGTCGGATACGCAGTATTTT.

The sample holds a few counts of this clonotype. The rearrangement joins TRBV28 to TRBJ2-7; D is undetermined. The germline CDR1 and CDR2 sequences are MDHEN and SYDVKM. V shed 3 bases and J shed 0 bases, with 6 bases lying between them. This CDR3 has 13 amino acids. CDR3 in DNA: TGTGCCAGCAGTTTTGAAAGCTCCTACGAGCAGTACTTC. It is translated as CASSFESSYEQYF.

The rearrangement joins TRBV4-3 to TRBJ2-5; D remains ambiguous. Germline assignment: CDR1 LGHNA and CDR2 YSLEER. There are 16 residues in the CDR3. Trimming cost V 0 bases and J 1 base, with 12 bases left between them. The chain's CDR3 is CASSQDSATFQETQYF. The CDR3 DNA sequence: TGCGCCAGCAGCCAAGATTCAGCGACATTCCAAGAGACCCAGTACTTC.

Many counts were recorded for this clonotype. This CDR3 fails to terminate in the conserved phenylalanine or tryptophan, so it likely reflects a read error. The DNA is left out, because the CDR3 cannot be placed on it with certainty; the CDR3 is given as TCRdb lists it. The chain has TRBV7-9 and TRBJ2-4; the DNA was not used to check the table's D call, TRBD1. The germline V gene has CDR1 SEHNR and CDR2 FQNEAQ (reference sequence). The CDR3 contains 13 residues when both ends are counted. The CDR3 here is CASSQNRNPLPHL.

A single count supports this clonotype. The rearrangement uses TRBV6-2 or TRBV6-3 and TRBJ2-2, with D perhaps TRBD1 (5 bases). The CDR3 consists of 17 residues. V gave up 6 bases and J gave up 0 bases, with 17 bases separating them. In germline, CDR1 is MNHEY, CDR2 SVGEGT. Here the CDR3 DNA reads TGTGCCAGCAGGCGACCAGGGTCATACTCGAACACCGGGGAGCTGTTTTTT. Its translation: CASRRPGSYSNTGELFF.

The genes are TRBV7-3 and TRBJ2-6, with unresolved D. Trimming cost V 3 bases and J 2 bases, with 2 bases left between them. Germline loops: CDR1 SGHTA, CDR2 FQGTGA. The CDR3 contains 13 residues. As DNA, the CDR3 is TGTGCCAGCAGCTTTACTGGGGCCAACGTCCTGACTTTC. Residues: CASSFTGANVLTF.

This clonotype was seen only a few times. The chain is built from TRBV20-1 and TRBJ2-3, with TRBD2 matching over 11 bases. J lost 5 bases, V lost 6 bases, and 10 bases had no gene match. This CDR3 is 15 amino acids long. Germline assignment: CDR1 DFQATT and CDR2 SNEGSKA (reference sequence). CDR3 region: CSAYSGGDLKDTQYF. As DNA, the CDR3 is TGCAGTGCGTATAGCGGGGGGGACCTCAAAGATACGCAGTATTTT.

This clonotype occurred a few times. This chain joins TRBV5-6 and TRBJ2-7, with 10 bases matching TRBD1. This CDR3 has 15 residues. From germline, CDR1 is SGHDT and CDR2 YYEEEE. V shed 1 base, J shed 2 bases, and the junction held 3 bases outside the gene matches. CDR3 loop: CASSLMGQGPYEQYV. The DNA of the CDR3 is TGTGCCAGCAGCTTGATGGGACAGGGGCCCTACGAGCAGTACGTC.

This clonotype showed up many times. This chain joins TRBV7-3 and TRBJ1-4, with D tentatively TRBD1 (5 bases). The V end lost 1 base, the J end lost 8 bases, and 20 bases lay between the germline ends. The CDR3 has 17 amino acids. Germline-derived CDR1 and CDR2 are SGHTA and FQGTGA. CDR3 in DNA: TGTGCCAGCAGCTTAAAAGATCATGAGACAGTAAGAGAAAAACTGTTTTTT. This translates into CASSLKDHETVREKLFF.

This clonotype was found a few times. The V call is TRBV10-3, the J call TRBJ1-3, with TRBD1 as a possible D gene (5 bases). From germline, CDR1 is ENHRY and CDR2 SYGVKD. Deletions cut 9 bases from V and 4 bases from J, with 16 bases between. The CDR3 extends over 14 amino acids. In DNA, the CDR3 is TGTGCCATGGGGCCACAGTTACTCGGAAACACCATATATTTT. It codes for CAMGPQLLGNTIYF.

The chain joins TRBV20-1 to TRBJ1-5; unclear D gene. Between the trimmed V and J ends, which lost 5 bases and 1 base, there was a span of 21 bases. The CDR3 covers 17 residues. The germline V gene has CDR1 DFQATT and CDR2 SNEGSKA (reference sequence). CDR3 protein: CSAYRTDLLRSNQPQHF. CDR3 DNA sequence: TGCAGTGCTTATAGGACGGACCTGTTGCGGAGCAATCAGCCCCAGCATTTT.

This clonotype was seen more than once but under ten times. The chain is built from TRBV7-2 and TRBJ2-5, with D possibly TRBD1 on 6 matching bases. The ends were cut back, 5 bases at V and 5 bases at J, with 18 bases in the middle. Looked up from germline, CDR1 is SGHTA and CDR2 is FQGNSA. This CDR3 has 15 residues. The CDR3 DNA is TGTGCCAGCAGCGCGAACAGGGATGGCGGGGAGACCCAGTACTTC. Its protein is CASSANRDGGETQYF.

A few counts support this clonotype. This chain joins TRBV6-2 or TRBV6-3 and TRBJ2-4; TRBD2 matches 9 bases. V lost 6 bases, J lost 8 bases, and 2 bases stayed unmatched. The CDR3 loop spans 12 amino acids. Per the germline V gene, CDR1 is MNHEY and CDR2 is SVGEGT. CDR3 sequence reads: CASSTSGYIQYF. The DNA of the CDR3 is TGTGCCAGCAGCACTAGCGGGTACATTCAGTACTTC.

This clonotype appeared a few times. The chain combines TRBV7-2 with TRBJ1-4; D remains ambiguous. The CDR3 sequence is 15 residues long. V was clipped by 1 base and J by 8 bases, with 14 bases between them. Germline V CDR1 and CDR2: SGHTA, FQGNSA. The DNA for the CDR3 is TGTGCCAGCAGCTTAGATACGGTCCGAGGGGAAAAACTGTTTTTT. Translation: CASSLDTVRGEKLFF.

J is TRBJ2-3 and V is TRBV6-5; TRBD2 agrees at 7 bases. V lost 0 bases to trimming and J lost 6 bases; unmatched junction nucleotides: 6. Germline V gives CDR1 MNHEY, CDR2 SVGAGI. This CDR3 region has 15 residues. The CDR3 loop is CASSYSTLAADTQYF. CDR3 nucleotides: TGTGCCAGCAGTTACTCGACGCTAGCGGCCGATACGCAGTATTTT.

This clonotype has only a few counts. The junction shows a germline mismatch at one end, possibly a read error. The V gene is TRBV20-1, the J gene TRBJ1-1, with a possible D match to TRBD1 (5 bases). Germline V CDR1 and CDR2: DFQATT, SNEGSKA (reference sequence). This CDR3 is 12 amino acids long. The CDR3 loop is CSARDGGGPHVF. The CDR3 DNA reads TGCAGTGCTAGAGATGGGGGAGGGCCCCATGTCTTT.

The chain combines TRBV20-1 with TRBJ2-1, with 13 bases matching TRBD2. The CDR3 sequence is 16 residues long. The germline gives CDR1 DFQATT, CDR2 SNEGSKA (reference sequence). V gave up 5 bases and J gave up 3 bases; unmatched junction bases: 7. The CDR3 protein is CSAPPWTSGSYNEQFF. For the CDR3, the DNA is TGCAGTGCTCCACCCTGGACTAGCGGGAGCTACAATGAGCAGTTCTTC.

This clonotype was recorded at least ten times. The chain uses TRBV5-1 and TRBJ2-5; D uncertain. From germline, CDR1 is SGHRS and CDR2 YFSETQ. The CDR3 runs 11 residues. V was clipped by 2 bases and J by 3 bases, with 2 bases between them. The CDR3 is CASSFEETQYF. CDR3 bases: TGCGCCAGCAGCTTCGAAGAGACCCAGTACTTC.

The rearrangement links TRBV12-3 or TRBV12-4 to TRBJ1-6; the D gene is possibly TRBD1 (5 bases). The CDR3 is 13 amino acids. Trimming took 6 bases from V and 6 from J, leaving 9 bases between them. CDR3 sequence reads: CASREQVNSPLHF. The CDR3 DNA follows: TGTGCCAGCAGAGAACAGGTTAATTCACCCCTCCACTTT.